This TCR beta chain was obtained from a study of T-cell memory formation after mild COVID-19 (dated by TCRdb to about 2021). Describing the broader study: TCR sequence clusters from the two donors were found to be largely donor specific. In a couple of donors, T-cell clones that expanded and contracted after mild COVID-19 were tracked by sequencing TCRalpha and TCRbeta repertoires over time. The cohort was made up of two young adult volunteers, one female and one male, who were previously healthy. Overall study results and their limits: Some responding clones were found in pre-infection memory, which suggests that pre-existing cross-reactive memory T cells took part in the SARS-CoV-2 response. Clones that contracted from day 15 to 85 showed balanced CD4/CD8 phenotypes, whereas a second wave of clones that expanded from day 15 to 37 leaned towards CD4+. Only a couple of mild cases were covered in the study, and larger cohorts including severe cases with pre-infection samples were considered necessary. Contracting CD4+ clones were located mainly in the CM and EM memory subsets, whereas CD8+ clones were found to be enriched in EMRA. SARS-CoV-2 specificity of the second-wave clones peaking on day 37 was not confirmed.

Ficoll-Paque density gradient centrifugation was the method used to isolate PBMCs. The sequencer listed for this sample is Illumina NovaSeq 6000. TCRalpha and TCRbeta cDNA libraries were built by 5'RACE with constant-segment primers, adding sample barcodes and unique molecular identifiers. RNA was extracted from every sample with Trizol reagent. Libraries were amplified in two PCR steps, with a second sample barcode and Illumina TruSeq adapters added in the second step. Sequencing of the libraries was done on an Illumina NovaSeq, producing 2 x 150 bp paired-end reads. Under the source paper's analysis protocol: Reads were demultiplexed and collapsed into UMI-guided consensus sequences with migec v1.2.7. With mixcr v2.1.11, UMI consensuses were aligned to TRA and TRB V and J templates and assembled into clonotypes. A clonotype was counted as expanded or contracted only if both edgeR and NoisET called the change significant, with noise models trained on biological replicates. For edgeR calls, a false discovery rate-adjusted p below 0.01 and a log2 fold-change threshold of 1 were applied. As an exploratory analysis of dynamics, PCA with hierarchical clustering was applied to max-normalized trajectories of the 1000 most abundant clonotypes. Each responding clone was given a CD4 or CD8 phenotype based on the CD4+ and CD8+ repertoires, which had been sequenced separately. TCRdb itself trimmed the public reads at Q25 with fastp, ran MiXCR and retained productive beta chains. Each entry merges the rows of one CDR3 protein and shows their most common DNA and genes. The V and J calls, along with clone size, are taken from TCRdb and not from the paper's own processing. The sample data list hundreds of thousands of distinct CDR3 sequences, and about a sixth of these were observed just once. Together, the top ten hold about 3.5% of the sample.

V is reduced by 6 bases and J by 9 bases, leaving a spacing of 15 bases between them. Including the terminal cysteine and phenylalanine, the CDR3 comprises 13 residues. Here the CDR3 DNA is all that survives: 39 bases in frame from base 1. Note on this clonotype: Which antigen it targets is not known. Per-nucleotide qualities are absent, and no much larger clonotype sits a single base away.

This receptor was obtained from a young man who had mild COVID-19 (a few samples of this study predate the infection). The sample titles of this study are shuffled in the database, so cell type and time point are left out; the donor was told from shared clones. The chain is encoded by TRBV12-3 or TRBV12-4 joined to TRBJ1-5, with TRBD1 tentatively as D gene (6 bases match). The sample comprised PBMCs or a T cell subset sorted from them (not recorded which). The DNA sequence is given as TGTGCCAGCAGACTACAGGGTTTGCCGCCCCAGCATTTT. Translated, this is CASRLQGLPPQHF.